This entry lists 17 T cell receptor beta chains sequenced from one sample in a study of early T cells in non-severe SARS-CoV-2 infection. Each CDR3 protein gets one entry after TCRdb re-called the 5' RACE reads with MiXCR. Of 80,000 to 100,000 distinct CDR3 sequences in the sample, 10% to 15% were seen once. What was sequenced was whole blood. The receptors come from an adult who was a healthcare worker with PCR-confirmed SARS-CoV-2 infection or an uninfected control (not recorded which).

This clonotype was detected only a few times. The V gene is TRBV11-2, the J gene TRBJ1-3, with D unresolved. Germline V gives CDR1 SGHAT, CDR2 FQNNGV. The V end was cut by 2 bases, the J end by 0 bases, with 2 bases between. The CDR3 length is 13 residues. CDR3 in amino acids: CASSLNSGNTIYF. The CDR3 region has the DNA TGTGCCAGCAGCTTAAACTCTGGAAACACCATATATTTT.

V gene TRBV5-1 combines with J gene TRBJ2-1; D is possibly TRBD1 (6 bases). In germline, CDR1 is SGHRS, CDR2 YFSETQ. The CDR3 length is 15 residues. Trimming pared 0 bases from V and 0 bases from J, leaving 7 bases between. The CDR3 sequence: CASSLEGGSYNEQFF. The CDR3 DNA follows: TGCGCCAGCAGCTTGGAAGGGGGCTCCTACAATGAGCAGTTCTTC.

The chain joins TRBV5-1 to TRBJ2-1; TRBD1 matches at 9 bases. The germline V gene has CDR1 SGHRS and CDR2 YFSETQ. The CDR3 has 20 residues. With V trimmed by 0 bases and J by 4 bases, 17 bases remained unmatched. The CDR3 DNA sequence: TGCGCCAGCAGCTTGGCGATGTGGACAGGGGCCTTCGTGGTTTACAATGAGCAGTTCTTC. It is translated as CASSLAMWTGAFVVYNEQFF.

The CDR3 DNA is TGCAGTGCGGACGGAGGGCGCTCCTACAATGAGCAGTTCTTC. Translation: CSADGGRSYNEQFF. The gene calls are TRBV20-1 and TRBJ2-1, with a tentative D call TRBD2 (6 bases). V dropped 6 bases and J dropped 0 bases, with 12 bases sitting between them. This CDR3 region has 14 residues. CDR1 is DFQATT and CDR2 is SNEGSKA in the germline V gene (reference sequence).

The chain is built from TRBV20-1 and TRBJ1-2; no reliable D call. The CDR3 is made up of 14 amino acids. The ends were cut back, 0 bases at V and 7 bases at J, with 15 bases in the middle. The germline V gene has CDR1 DFQATT and CDR2 SNEGSKA (reference sequence). The CDR3 bases are TGCAGTGCTAGAGATTCTGCAGGCGAAGGTGGCTACACCTTC. Its protein is CSARDSAGEGGYTF.

Remarks on this clonotype: At one end the junction does not follow the germline gene, possibly because of a read error. The chain employs TRBV7-2 and TRBJ2-5; no clear D. Germline values: CDR1 SGHTA, CDR2 FQGNSA. This CDR3 contains 15 residues. Here the CDR3 reads CASSLGPPDQETQYF. CDR3 sequence (DNA): TGTGCCAGCAGCTTAGGACCTCCTGACCAGGAGACCCAGTACTTC.

This clonotype has ten or more counts. CDR3: CATSDSQGLPYGYTF. In DNA, the CDR3 is TGTGCCACCAGTGATTCCCAGGGGCTCCCTTATGGCTACACCTTC. This chain uses TRBV24-1 with TRBJ1-2; TRBD1 is a possible D gene (6 bases). The V gene's germline CDR1 is KGHDR and CDR2 SFDVKD. V was pared by 2 bases and J by 5 bases, with 14 bases between. This CDR3 region has 15 residues.

The chain uses TRBV27 and TRBJ2-7, with D possibly matching TRBD1 (6 bases). Germline-derived CDR1 and CDR2 are MNHEY and SMNVEV (reference sequence). This CDR3 contains 15 residues. With 6 bases removed from V and 0 bases from J, the gap between germline ends came to 15 bases. The CDR3 here is CASRLQGLASYEQYF. CDR3 bases: TGTGCCAGCAGACTCCAGGGGCTGGCCTCCTACGAGCAGTACTTC.

The genes are TRBV5-5 and TRBJ1-6, with D uncertain. CDR1 is SGHKS and CDR2 is YYEKEE in the germline V gene (reference sequence). V dropped 1 base and J dropped 6 bases, with 8 bases sitting between them. The CDR3 contains 14 residues. CDR3 DNA sequence: TGTGCCAGCAGCTTGAATCTTGTTAATTCACCCCTCCACTTT. Amino acids: CASSLNLVNSPLHF.

The V and J genes are TRBV7-9 and TRBJ2-7, with 7 bases identical to TRBD1. The CDR3 has 13 amino acids. Germline lookup yields CDR1 SEHNR and CDR2 FQNEAQ (reference sequence). V gave up 4 bases and J gave up 3 bases; unmatched junction bases: 3. CDR3 in amino acids: CASSSGQYYEQYF. The CDR3 DNA is TGTGCCAGCAGCTCGGGACAGTACTACGAGCAGTACTTC.

This clonotype came up a few times. The gene calls are TRBV6-4 and TRBJ2-7; perhaps D is TRBD1 or TRBD2 (5 bases each). The germline V gene has CDR1 MRHNA and CDR2 SNTAGT. Trimming took off 6 bases at V and 5 bases at J, with 26 bases between the two ends. This CDR3 is built from 17 residues. As DNA, the CDR3 is TGTGCCAGCAGAACCAGGGACCCCTGCGTCAAGAAGGACGAGCAGTACTTC. Its protein product is CASRTRDPCVKKDEQYF.

There are a few counts of this clonotype. The chain couples TRBV27 to TRBJ1-1; D is uncertain. The CDR3 totals 13 residues. The germline CDR1 and CDR2 sequences are MNHEY and SMNVEV (reference sequence). The V gene lost 2 bases and the J gene lost 11 bases, with 15 bases spanning the gap. The CDR3 sequence: CASSLNGPGTAFF. For the CDR3, the DNA is TGTGCCAGCAGTTTAAATGGACCGGGTACCGCTTTCTTT.

The chain carries TRBV6-2 or TRBV6-3 and TRBJ2-1; 9 positions match TRBD2. The CDR3 is made up of 14 amino acids. V lost 2 bases and J lost 9; bases outside the gene matches: 5. Per germline, CDR1 MNHEY and CDR2 SVGEGT. CDR3 nucleotide sequence: TGTGCCAGCAGTTACATTAGCGGGAGATTTGAGCAGTTCTTC. It encodes CASSYISGRFEQFF.

CDR3: CASSLGLAATDTQYF. CDR3 bases: TGTGCCAGCAGCTTAGGGCTAGCGGCCACAGATACGCAGTATTTT. This sequence joins TRBV7-2 and TRBJ2-3, with 7 bases aligning to TRBD2. The CDR3 loop spans 15 amino acids. Trimming removed 1 base from V and 2 bases from J; junction bases left unmatched: 3. CDR1 and CDR2 from the germline V gene are SGHTA and FQGNSA.

The chain uses TRBV5-8 and TRBJ1-1, with D unresolved. Deletions cut 0 bases from V and 3 bases from J, with 21 bases between. Germline CDR1 reads SGHTS; CDR2 reads YDEGEE. The CDR3 extends over 18 amino acids. In nucleotides, the CDR3 is TGTGCCAGCAGCTTGGTCACTAACATACTCCTCGTAGACACTGAAGCTTTCTTT. It is translated as CASSLVTNILLVDTEAFF.

This clonotype was seen many times. The chain is built from TRBV6-4 and TRBJ2-2, with unresolved D. CDR1 is MRHNA, CDR2 SNTAGT, per germline. With 2 bases removed from V and 2 bases from J, the gap between germline ends came to 9 bases. This CDR3 is built from 15 residues. CDR3 loop: CASSDTSTNTGELFF. CDR3 nucleotide sequence: TGTGCCAGCAGTGACACATCAACCAACACCGGGGAGCTGTTTTTT.

A word on this clonotype: One end of the junction fails to match germline, which may point to a read error. The V gene is TRBV6-1, the J gene TRBJ2-3; D is perhaps TRBD1 or TRBD2 (6 bases each). Germline CDR1 MNHNS, CDR2 SASEGT. The CDR3 has 16 residues. The DNA for the CDR3 is TGTGCCAGCAGTGATGGGTCTTGGAGGGACACAGATACGCAGTTTTTT. This translates into CASSDGSWRDTDTQFF.